Listed below are T cell receptor beta chains from one sample, sequenced in a study of a mutant IDH1 vaccine in newly diagnosed glioma. What these receptors recognize is not known. Some clones are missing from TCRdb's copy, which holds only in-frame ones; the method was immunoSEQ multiplex PCR. The data hold tens of thousands of clones, with 91% observed a single time. This material consisted of PBMCs, taken from a glioma patient whose treatment included an IDH1 peptide vaccine. These receptors all stem from a woman in her fifties or sixties with glioma. CDR3s include the opening cysteine and the closing phenylalanine or tryptophan. A D gene is named only where the DNA matches it firmly. Clone size, where shown, is once, few, many, or a class for clones that have expanded.

>TRBD2|TRBV6-1|TRBJ2-3|-
TGTGCCAGCAGTGAGGGACTAGCGGGTTACACAGATACGCAGTATTTT
CASSEGLAGYTDTQYF
>TRBD2|TRBV6-1|TRBJ2-2|-
TGTGCCAGCAGTGAAAGCGGGAGTAACACCGGGGAGCTGTTTTTT
CASSESGSNTGELFF
>TRBD1|TRBV5-4|TRBJ1-2|-
TGTGCCAGCAGCCCCCAAGGGGGCGCGGGTTTTGGCTACACCTTC
CASSPQGGAGFGYTF
>TRBD1|TRBV6-1|TRBJ1-6|-
TGTGCCAGCAGTGGGGGACAGGGTCAAAAGGAAATAAAGGTGAATTCACCCCTCCACTTT
CASSGGQGQKEIKVNSPLHF
>TRBD1|TRBV9|TRBJ1-2|-
TGTGCCAGCAGCGTAGACCCGGGACAGGGGGCTCGGTATGGCTACACCTTC
CASSVDPGQGARYGYTF
>-|TRBV5-6|TRBJ2-5|-
TGTGCCAGCAGCATCCGGACAGCCCTGAAACAGTACTTC
CASSIRTALKQYF
>-|TRBV27|TRBJ2-5|-
TGTGCCAGCAGTTTGGTGGTGCGCGAGACCCAGTACTTC
CASSLVVRETQYF
>-|TRBV15|TRBJ1-5|-
TGTGCCACCAGCAGAGTAGGTGAGCCCAGAGAGCCCCAGCATTTT
CATSRVGEPREPQHF
>-|TRBV19|TRBJ1-5|-
TGTGCCAGTAGTATACAGGGTTATCTCAATCAGCCCCAGCATTTT
CASSIQGYLNQPQHF
>TRBD1|TRBV6-6|TRBJ1-4|-
TGTGCCAGCAGCCAGCCAGGGGGAGATGAAAAACTGTTTTTT
CASSQPGGDEKLFF
>-|TRBV19|TRBJ1-5|few
TGTGCCAGTAGGCTAGGGATTGTGAGCAATCAGCCCCAGCATTTT
CASRLGIVSNQPQHF
>-|TRBV9|TRBJ1-6|once
TGTGCCAGCAGCGTAGGGGGATATAATTCACCCCTCCACTTT
CASSVGGYNSPLHF
>-|TRBV6-1|TRBJ1-2|-
TGTGCCAGCACGGGCATGTCCTATGGCTACACCTTC
CASTGMSYGYTF
>-|TRBV10-1|TRBJ1-1|-
TGCGCCAGCAGTGAGGAACGCCACAGATCGAACACTGAAGCTTTCTTT
CASSEERHRSNTEAFF
>-|TRBV28|TRBJ2-7|-
TGTGCCAGCAGTCTAGACACCGCCTTGCCCTACGAGCAGTACTTC
CASSLDTALPYEQYF
>-|TRBV11-3|TRBJ2-5|-
TGTGCCAGCAGCTTAGATCGACAGGCCTACCAAGAGACCCAGTACTTC
CASSLDRQAYQETQYF
>-|TRBV9|TRBJ2-6|-
TGTGCCAGCAGCGTAGGGGGCTCTGGGGCCAACGTCCTGACTTTC
CASSVGGSGANVLTF
>-|TRBV19|TRBJ1-5|-
TGTGCCAGTAGTACCCAGGGCAGGAGAGAACAGCCCCAGCATTTT
CASSTQGRREQPQHF
>-|TRBV2|TRBJ1-5|-
TGTGCCAGCAGTGAGCGTATGGGTAGCAATCAGCCCCAGCATTTT
CASSERMGSNQPQHF
>-|TRBV28|TRBJ1-1|once
TGTGCCAGCAGTACTTACAGGGCTGGTGAAGCTTTCTTT
CASSTYRAGEAFF
>-|TRBV27|TRBJ2-7|-
TGTGCCAGCAGCCCCTTGGGGGGGGCGAGGGAGCAGTACTTC
CASSPLGGAREQYF
>-|TRBV12-5|TRBJ2-7|-
TGTGCTAGTGGACAGGGAGGACGGCAGTACTTC
CASGQGGRQYF
>-|TRBV2|TRBJ2-7|-
TGTGCCAGCAGGTACTCGGCCGAGCAGTACTTC
CASRYSAEQYF
>-|TRBV27|TRBJ2-7|-
TGTGCCAGCAGCCTCCAGCGGTCCGACTACGAGCAGTACTTC
CASSLQRSDYEQYF
>TRBD1|TRBV19|TRBJ1-2|-
TGTGCCAGTAGTCCTCGTCCCGGGACAGGGAACTATGGCTACACCTTC
CASSPRPGTGNYGYTF
>TRBD1|TRBV6-5|TRBJ1-6|once
TGTGCCAGCAGCTTCCGGACAGGGGGAAATTCACCCCTCCACTTT
CASSFRTGGNSPLHF
>TRBD1|TRBV18|TRBJ2-7|-
TGTGCCAGCTCACCAGGGACAGGGCACTCCTACGAGCAGTACTTC
CASSPGTGHSYEQYF
>-|TRBV27|TRBJ2-2|-
TGTGCCAGCAGCTTTCCCAGCGGGTGGAACACCGGGGAGCTGTTTTTT
CASSFPSGWNTGELFF
>TRBD2|TRBV5-8|TRBJ2-7|-
TGTGCCAGCAGCTTGGAGGGACTAGCGGGAGGGCTGTACGAGCAGTACTTC
CASSLEGLAGGLYEQYF
>-|TRBV29-1|TRBJ2-1|few
TGCAGCGTTGAAATAACTAGCTGGGGAGTCCGCAATGAGCAGTTCTTC
CSVEITSWGVRNEQFF
>-|TRBV27|TRBJ1-4|-
TGTGCCAGCAGAACCGGGGACACAACTAATGAAAAACTGTTTTTT
CASRTGDTTNEKLFF
>TRBD1|TRBV5-6|TRBJ2-6|-
TGTGCCAGCAGCTTTTTGGGACAGATATCTGGGGCCAACGTCCTGACTTTC
CASSFLGQISGANVLTF
>-|TRBV28|TRBJ2-3|-
TGTGCCAGCAGCCCACCACAAGGGTATACGCAGTATTTT
CASSPPQGYTQYF
>TRBD2|TRBV4-2|TRBJ2-1|-
TGTGCCAGCAGCCGACGTATTAGCGGGCAGGGCAAGGCAGCCAATGAGCAGTTCTTC
CASSRRISGQGKAANEQFF
>-|TRBV2|TRBJ2-4|-
TGTGCCAGCAGTGAAGGTCCGACCCTCAAAAACATTCAGTACTTC
CASSEGPTLKNIQYF
>TRBD2|TRBV7-9|TRBJ2-5|few
TGTGCCAGCCTTCCAGCGGGGCAAGAGACCCAGTACTTC
CASLPAGQETQYF
>TRBD1|TRBV19|TRBJ2-2|-
TGTGCCAGTAGCCCGGGACAGGGCCGCACCGGGGAGCTGTTTTTT
CASSPGQGRTGELFF
>-|TRBV11-2|TRBJ2-7|-
TGTGCCAGCAGCTTAGAGACACCACCTTCCTACGAGCAGTACTTC
CASSLETPPSYEQYF
>-|TRBV9|TRBJ1-6|-
TGTGCCAGCAGCGCCGGGGGGTCCTATAATTCACCCCTCCACTTT
CASSAGGSYNSPLHF
>-|TRBV6-5|TRBJ1-6|-
TGTGCCAGCAGTTACTCGCACAGGTCCTATAATTCACCCCTCCACTTT
CASSYSHRSYNSPLHF
>TRBD2|TRBV7-9|TRBJ2-1|-
TGTGCCAGCAGCGGGTGGACTAGCGGGATTGAGCAGTTCTTC
CASSGWTSGIEQFF
>-|TRBV27|TRBJ2-7|-
TGTGCCAGCAGTTCTCGGAGGAACCGGGCCCTGGGGGAGCAGTACTTC
CASSSRRNRALGEQYF
>TRBD2|TRBV29-1|TRBJ2-2|-
TGCAGCGCCTTCACTAGCGGGATGAACACCGGGGAGCTGTTTTTT
CSAFTSGMNTGELFF
>-|TRBV5-6|TRBJ2-1|-
TGTGCCAGCAGCGAGAGCCGGGATGAGCAGTTCTTC
CASSESRDEQFF
>TRBD1|TRBV28|TRBJ2-5|-
TGTGCCAGCAGTTTACCCGGGACAGGGGAACAGACCCAGTACTTC
CASSLPGTGEQTQYF
>-|TRBV7-2|TRBJ2-2|once
TGTGCCAGCAGCTTGACTAGGATGAACACCGGGGAGCTGTTTTTT
CASSLTRMNTGELFF
>TRBD2|TRBV6-5|TRBJ2-7|-
TGTGCCAGCAGTTACTCCCTGCTAGCGGGCATCTACGAGCAGTACTTC
CASSYSLLAGIYEQYF
>TRBD1|TRBV10-3|TRBJ1-2|-
TGTGCCATCAGTACGGGACAGGGCTCGGGTGGCTACACCTTC
CAISTGQGSGGYTF
>TRBD2|TRBV5-1|TRBJ2-2|-
TGCGCCAGCAGCTCCGGGACTAGCGGGTTTAGGGGGGAGCTGTTTTTT
CASSSGTSGFRGELFF